These 32 T cell receptor beta chains were all obtained from the same sample, sequenced in a study of PD-1 blockade in classical Hodgkin lymphoma. Time point indicated: cycle 4 day 1 (C4D1), after more than five weeks of nivolumab. Each patient's relapse followed autologous stem cell transplantation, and brentuximab vedotin exposure varied. CD4+ T cells were purified from thawed PBMCs by negative selection. TCRdb's copy holds only in-frame clones and misses some; the assay was immunoSEQ multiplex PCR. The sample records fewer than 35,000 clones, around 86% being singletons. The sample consisted of CD4+ T cells from blood, taken before the fourth cycle of nivolumab. These receptors were obtained from a human donor with classical Hodgkin lymphoma.

This sequence joins TRBV7-9 and TRBJ1-2, with 8 bases fitting TRBD1. Trimming cost V 1 base and J 4 bases; bases outside gene matches: 8. Germline CDR1 SEHNR, CDR2 FQNEAQ (reference sequence). CDR3 length equals 16 residues. CDR3 residues: CASSLGGRGLVYGYTF. The CDR3 bases are TGTGCCAGCAGCTTAGGTGGCAGGGGGCTCGTCTATGGCTACACCTTC.

This CDR3 is CSVADSGFQRDGLYEQYF. The CDR3, as DNA: TGCAGCGTGGCGGACAGCGGTTTTCAGAGAGATGGACTTTACGAGCAGTACTTC. This chain uses TRBV29-1 with TRBJ2-7; TRBD1 is a possible D gene (6 bases). The length of the CDR3 is 18 residues. V was pared by 6 bases and J by 4 bases, with 31 bases between. Germline assignment: CDR1 SQVTM and CDR2 ANQGSEA.

This clone was observed a single time. The chain combines TRBV18 with TRBJ1-4; 10 bases align to TRBD1. With 4 bases clipped from V and 7 bases from J, the junction kept 0 bases outside the gene matches. Looked up from germline, CDR1 is KGHSH and CDR2 is LQKENI. This CDR3 region has 13 residues. CDR3 sequence reads: CASSRDRGEKLFF. Here the CDR3 DNA reads TGTGCCAGCTCACGGGACAGGGGTGAAAAACTGTTTTTT.

The rearrangement uses TRBV5-8 and TRBJ2-1; maybe TRBD2 (7 bases). With 2 bases removed from V and 6 bases from J, the gap between germline ends came to 24 bases. Germline CDR1 reads SGHTS; CDR2 reads YDEGEE. The CDR3 length is 18 residues. The CDR3 region has the DNA TGTGCCAGCAGCTTAAGTGGGGGGGGCCGGCCTAGTGGCAATGAGCAGTTCTTC. This encodes CASSLSGGGRPSGNEQFF.

The chain uses TRBV5-1 and TRBJ1-4; D unclear. This CDR3 is 13 amino acids long. Germline values: CDR1 SGHRS, CDR2 YFSETQ. Trimming cost V 5 bases and J 4 bases, with 9 bases left between them. The CDR3 coding sequence is TGCGCCAGCAGTGCGCAGATTAATGAAAAACTGTTTTTT. It specifies CASSAQINEKLFF.

The V and J genes are TRBV7-3 and TRBJ1-1; unclear D gene. CDR1 and CDR2 (germline): SGHTA, FQGTGA. The CDR3 extends over 15 amino acids. Trimming took off 4 bases at V and 1 base at J, with 13 bases between the two ends. CDR3 amino acids: CASSSGSSKNTEAFF. CDR3 in DNA: TGTGCCAGCAGCTCCGGTTCAAGTAAGAACACTGAAGCTTTCTTT.

The chain links TRBV25-1 to TRBJ2-5, with D possibly TRBD1 on 10 matching bases. The CDR3 consists of 18 residues. The V end lost 7 bases, the J end lost 0 bases, and 24 bases lay between the germline ends. Germline V CDR1 and CDR2: MGHDK, SYGVNS. DNA of the CDR3: TGTGCCAGCACCTCTCGACAGGGGGCTAGCGGGAACCAAGAGACCCAGTACTTC. This codes for CASTSRQGASGNQETQYF.

This clone was counted a few times. The rearrangement links TRBV7-2 to TRBJ2-7; 7 bases match TRBD1. CDR1 is SGHTA, CDR2 FQGNSA, per germline. V lost 2 bases, J lost 2 bases, and 0 bases stayed unmatched. CDR3 length: 13 residues. The CDR3 DNA is TGTGCCAGCAGCTTACAGGGGGCCTACGAGCAGTACTTC. Its protein is CASSLQGAYEQYF.

This clone was detected only once. V gene TRBV6-4 combines with J gene TRBJ1-3; D unclear. The CDR3 is 14 amino acids. V dropped 3 bases and J dropped 0 bases, with 6 bases sitting between them. CDR1 is MRHNA, CDR2 SNTAGT, per germline. The CDR3 nucleotides read TGTGCCAGCAGTGAACTTACCTCTGGAAACACCATATATTTT. Encoded protein: CASSELTSGNTIYF.

The J gene is TRBJ1-5, the V gene TRBV2; D gene unclear. The germline V gene has CDR1 SNHLY and CDR2 FYNNEI. The CDR3 covers 13 residues. V was trimmed by 6 bases and J by 4 bases, leaving 10 bases between them. In nucleotides, the CDR3 is TGTGCCAGCAGGGTGGGCCGGAATCAGCCCCAGCATTTT. Translation: CASRVGRNQPQHF.

This sequence joins TRBV30 and TRBJ1-5; 7 bases line up with TRBD1. From germline, CDR1 is GTSNPN and CDR2 SVGIG (reference sequence). The ends lost 1 base at V and 4 bases at J; junction bases unmatched: 4. The CDR3 runs 14 residues. The CDR3 loop reads CAWSAGQANQPQHF. The CDR3 region has the DNA TGTGCCTGGAGTGCAGGACAGGCTAATCAGCCCCAGCATTTT.

The chain carries TRBV15 and TRBJ2-1, with 8 bases identical to TRBD2. V lost 1 base, J lost 8 bases, and 10 bases stayed unmatched. The CDR3 spans 16 residues. Per germline, CDR1 LNHNV and CDR2 YYDKDF (reference sequence). CDR3 region: CATSRVGTRGRDEQFF. The CDR3 DNA reads TGTGCCACCAGCAGAGTCGGGACTAGGGGAAGGGATGAGCAGTTCTTC. The entire variable domain, with the rest obtained from reference TRBV15 and TRBJ2-1, is as follows: DAMVIQNPRYQVTQFGKPVTLSCSQTLNHNVMYWYQQKSSQAPKLLFHYYDKDFNNEADTPDNFQSRRPNTSFCFLDIRSPGLGDTAMYLCATSRVGTRGRDEQFFGPGTRLTVL.

The V call is TRBV5-1, the J call TRBJ2-7; D gene unclear. CDR1 and CDR2 (germline): SGHRS, YFSETQ. This CDR3 is 12 amino acids long. Trimming took off 4 bases at V and 6 bases at J, with 11 bases between the two ends. Written as DNA, the CDR3 is TGCGCCAGCAGCCCCCATCACGGCGAGCAGTACTTC. It codes for CASSPHHGEQYF.

This clone was counted a single time. The junction does not match germline at one end; this may be a read error. The V call is TRBV27, the J call TRBJ2-5; D is perhaps TRBD1 (5 bases). The CDR3 loop spans 13 amino acids. Germline loops: CDR1 MNHEY, CDR2 SMNVEV (reference sequence). Here the CDR3 reads CASSLKGQGTQYF. DNA of the CDR3: TGTGCCAGCAGTTTAAAGGGGCAAGGGACCCAGTACTTC.

The rearrangement joins TRBV19 to TRBJ1-1; D is possibly TRBD1 (5 bases). V was cut by 7 bases and J by 3 bases, with 15 bases left in between. Per germline, CDR1 LNHDA and CDR2 SQIVND (reference sequence). This CDR3 contains 14 residues. Here the CDR3 reads CASKRNRGHTEAFF. The CDR3 nucleotides read TGTGCCAGTAAACGAAACCGGGGCCACACTGAAGCTTTCTTT.

V usage is TRBV7-9 and J usage is TRBJ1-5, with D uncertain. Trimming took 0 bases from V and 9 from J, leaving 9 bases between them. The CDR3 is 13 residues long. From germline, CDR1 is SEHNR and CDR2 FQNEAQ (reference sequence). CDR3: CASSLAGSPPQHF. For the CDR3, the DNA is TGTGCCAGCAGCTTAGCCGGATCGCCGCCCCAGCATTTT.

V is TRBV6-1 and J is TRBJ2-1; D unresolved. This CDR3 contains 12 residues. The V gene's germline CDR1 is MNHNS and CDR2 SASEGT. With 6 bases removed from V and 3 bases from J, the gap between germline ends came to 6 bases. The CDR3 DNA follows: TGTGCCAGCAGGGGGAACTACAATGAGCAGTTCTTC. This encodes CASRGNYNEQFF.

This clone was counted only a few times. The chain carries TRBV19 and TRBJ2-7; D is unresolved. The CDR3 consists of 11 residues. V dropped 4 bases and J dropped 5 bases, with 6 bases sitting between them. Germline CDR1 and CDR2: LNHDA and SQIVND (reference sequence). CDR3 sequence reads: CASSRSDEQYF. CDR3 in DNA: TGTGCCAGTAGTAGAAGCGACGAGCAGTACTTC.

The chain joins TRBV7-2 to TRBJ2-5; TRBD1 matches at 7 bases. Germline loops: CDR1 SGHTA, CDR2 FQGNSA. Trimming took 5 bases from V and 7 from J; bases not matched to a gene: 16. The CDR3 covers 16 residues. The CDR3 here is CASSPTTGNPAGTQYF. Written as DNA, the CDR3 is TGTGCCAGCAGCCCTACGACAGGGAACCCCGCTGGGACCCAGTACTTC. The variable domain in full, with the rest retrieved from reference TRBV7-2 and TRBJ2-5, is GAGVSQSPSNKVTEKGKDVELRCDPISGHTALYWYRQSLGQGLEFLIYFQGNSAPDKSGLPSDRFSAERTGGSVSTLTIQRTQQEDSAVYLCASSPTTGNPAGTQYFGPGTRLLVL.

V is TRBV19 and J is TRBJ2-3; the match to TRBD1 covers 9 bases. This CDR3 spans 16 amino acids. The germline CDR1 and CDR2 sequences are LNHDA and SQIVND (reference sequence). V gave up 3 bases and J gave up 0 bases; unmatched junction bases: 4. CDR3 in amino acids: CASSIIQGASTDTQYF. The CDR3, as DNA: TGTGCCAGTAGTATCATACAGGGGGCGAGCACAGATACGCAGTATTTT.

Points on this clone: Germline is not matched at one junction end, which may reflect a read error. The V and J genes are TRBV5-1 and TRBJ1-2; D might be TRBD1 (6 bases). Per germline, CDR1 SGHRS and CDR2 YFSETQ. The length of the CDR3 is 12 residues. The CDR3 spells CASSSSGVPLAF. DNA of the CDR3: TGCGCCAGCAGTTCATCAGGGGTCCCCCTCGCCTTC.

The DNA for the CDR3 is TGTGCCAGCCTCTCTGGAAACACCATATATTTT. Protein sequence: CASLSGNTIYF. J is TRBJ1-3 and V is TRBV6-5; D uncertain. Trimming pared 8 bases from V and 0 bases from J, leaving 2 bases between. Germline assignment: CDR1 MNHEY and CDR2 SVGAGI. This CDR3 has 11 residues.

This chain connects TRBV11-2 to TRBJ2-2; no firm D call. The CDR3 consists of 16 residues. The ends were cut back, 2 bases at V and 6 bases at J, with 16 bases in the middle. CDR1 SGHAT and CDR2 FQNNGV come from the germline V gene. The CDR3 bases are TGTGCCAGCAGCTTAAGCCCCACTTTTGATTCCGGGGAGCTGTTTTTT. It specifies CASSLSPTFDSGELFF.

Here the CDR3 reads CASSLGLAGEKAQYF. CDR3 bases: TGCGCCAGCAGCTTGGGACTAGCGGGGGAGAAGGCGCAGTATTTT. The chain joins TRBV5-1 to TRBJ2-3, with TRBD2 matching 12 bases. This CDR3 is 15 amino acids long. Germline loops: CDR1 SGHRS, CDR2 YFSETQ. Trimming cost V 0 bases and J 10 bases; bases outside gene matches: 6.

The rearrangement uses TRBV10-3 and TRBJ2-7; D tentatively fits TRBD1 or TRBD2 (5 bases each). The CDR3 length is 14 residues. V lost 8 bases and J 0 bases, leaving 14 bases between the germline ends. In germline, CDR1 is ENHRY, CDR2 SYGVKD. CDR3 sequence: CAIGQGGSSYEQYF. The CDR3 nucleotides are TGTGCCATCGGGCAGGGTGGGAGCTCCTACGAGCAGTACTTC.

This clone was counted once. The CDR3 DNA follows: TGTGCCAGCAGCCCCCTAGGTTCTGGCTTTGGCGGGGAGCTGTTTTTT. Encoded protein: CASSPLGSGFGGELFF. The chain recombines TRBV7-2 with TRBJ2-2; D gene unclear. V was clipped by 5 bases and J by 7 bases, with 20 bases between them. The CDR3 consists of 16 residues. Germline V lookup: CDR1 SGHTA, CDR2 FQGNSA.

The chain uses TRBV30 and TRBJ1-1; TRBD1 is a possible D gene (6 bases). V lost 1 base, J lost 5 bases, and 17 bases lay in between. Germline values: CDR1 GTSNPN, CDR2 SVGIG (reference sequence). The CDR3 contains 15 residues. CDR3 sequence reads: CAWSAQQGVWTEAFF. The CDR3 coding sequence is TGTGCCTGGAGTGCCCAACAGGGAGTTTGGACTGAAGCTTTCTTT.

The CDR3 nucleotides read TGTGCCAGCAGCTTTTTTTCGGGGGCGAACACTGAAGCTTTCTTT. It encodes CASSFFSGANTEAFF. The chain combines TRBV7-9 with TRBJ1-1, with D possibly being TRBD1 (6 bases). This CDR3 contains 15 residues. Trimming stripped 3 bases from V and 1 base from J, with 12 bases between. Germline V gives CDR1 SEHNR, CDR2 FQNEAQ (reference sequence).

This clone occurred once. V gene TRBV5-1 combines with J gene TRBJ1-4, with 12 bases identical to TRBD1. This CDR3 has 17 residues. Trimming took 3 bases from V and 2 from J; bases not matched to a gene: 5. CDR1 is SGHRS, CDR2 YFSETQ, per germline. The CDR3 protein is CASSSPGTGGTNEKLFF. DNA of the CDR3: TGCGCCAGCAGCTCGCCCGGGACAGGGGGCACTAATGAAAAACTGTTTTTT.

This clone came up once. CDR3 residues: CASSPKAPTEAFF. In DNA, the CDR3 is TGTGCCAGCAGTCCGAAGGCGCCCACTGAAGCTTTCTTT. This chain connects TRBV7-9 to TRBJ1-1, with D unclear. CDR1 is SEHNR, CDR2 FQNEAQ, per germline (reference sequence). The length of the CDR3 is 13 residues. V was trimmed by 6 bases and J by 4 bases, leaving 12 bases between them.

The chain couples TRBV10-3 to TRBJ2-5; D may be TRBD1 (7 bases). The germline CDR1 and CDR2 sequences are ENHRY and SYGVKD. CDR3 length: 15 amino acids. V lost 8 bases, J lost 4 bases, and 20 bases lay in between. CDR3 region: CAIRGNPGQIETQYF. CDR3 nucleotide sequence: TGTGCCATCCGCGGGAATCCGGGACAGATAGAGACCCAGTACTTC.

This clone has a handful of counts. The genes are TRBV12-5 and TRBJ2-7; 9 nucleotides line up with TRBD2. The V segment lost 6 bases and the J segment 2 bases; nucleotides outside the gene matches: 8. Per the germline V gene, CDR1 is LGHNT and CDR2 is FRNRAP. The CDR3 contains 15 residues. In DNA form, the CDR3 reads TGTGCTAGTGGCCCCCTCGCGGGAGGGCCCTACGAGCAGTACTTC. Its translation is CASGPLAGGPYEQYF.